The 6 T cell receptor beta chains in this list originate from one sample, sequenced in a study of blood T cell repertoires in COVID-19. The method was immunoSEQ multiplex PCR; TCRdb's version includes in-frame clones alone and lacks a portion of them. Among more than 60,000 clones listed, approximately 79% were seen once. The sample taken for sequencing was peripheral blood. These receptor sequences come from a human donor with acute or convalescent COVID-19. The donor label of this sample is uncertain.

This chain links TRBV11-2 with TRBJ1-2; D unclear. Trimming left V 7 bases short and J 4 bases short, with 19 bases between. CDR3 length: 15 residues. Germline V gene data show CDR1 as SGHAT and CDR2 as FQNNGV. The CDR3 DNA follows: TGTGCCAGCATTGGCCGTCACCAGTTCAGCTATGGCTACACCTTC. Encoded protein: CASIGRHQFSYGYTF.

This rearrangement joins TRBV30 to TRBJ1-3; TRBD1 agrees at 7 bases. There are 15 residues in the CDR3. In germline, CDR1 is GTSNPN, CDR2 SVGIG (reference sequence). The trim removed 3 bases at V and 3 bases at J, leaving 8 bases unmatched. The CDR3 region is CAWSSRGQSGNTIYF. DNA for the CDR3: TGTGCCTGGAGCAGTAGGGGGCAGAGTGGAAACACCATATATTTT.

The V call is TRBV20-1, the J call TRBJ1-1, with 7 bases identical to TRBD1. This CDR3 is built from 11 residues. CDR1 and CDR2 (germline): DFQATT, SNEGSKA (reference sequence). The trim removed 6 bases at V and 8 bases at J, leaving 6 bases unmatched. DNA of the CDR3: TGCAGTGCGGCACTGACAGGGGAAGCTTTCTTT. It yields the protein CSAALTGEAFF.

This clone was recorded once. The chain uses TRBV11-3 and TRBJ2-5; the D gene is possibly TRBD2 (5 bases). V was clipped by 5 bases and J by 7 bases, with 14 bases between them. The germline V gene has CDR1 SGHNT and CDR2 YENEEA. The CDR3 length is 13 residues. Here the CDR3 reads CASSRAGEATQYF. The CDR3 DNA is TGTGCCAGCAGCCGGGCCGGGGAAGCGACCCAGTACTTC.

Comments on this clone: At one boundary the junction diverges from the germline segment, which might be a read error. J is TRBJ1-1 and V is TRBV6-5, with TRBD1 matching 9 bases. This CDR3 has 16 amino acids. Germline assignment: CDR1 MNHEY and CDR2 SVGAGI. CDR3 nucleotides: TGTGCCAGCAGTTACCTCAACAGGGGGCTGAAGACTGAAGCTTTCTTT. Its translation: CASSYLNRGLKTEAFF.

The genes are TRBV6-2 or TRBV6-3 and TRBJ2-1, with D hard to call. Germline assignment: CDR1 MNHEY and CDR2 SVGEGT. This CDR3 has 15 residues. V was cut by 1 base and J by 6 bases, with 13 bases left in between. CDR3 loop: CASSYYSTVLNEQFF. In DNA, the CDR3 is TGTGCCAGCAGTTACTATAGTACCGTCCTCAATGAGCAGTTCTTC.